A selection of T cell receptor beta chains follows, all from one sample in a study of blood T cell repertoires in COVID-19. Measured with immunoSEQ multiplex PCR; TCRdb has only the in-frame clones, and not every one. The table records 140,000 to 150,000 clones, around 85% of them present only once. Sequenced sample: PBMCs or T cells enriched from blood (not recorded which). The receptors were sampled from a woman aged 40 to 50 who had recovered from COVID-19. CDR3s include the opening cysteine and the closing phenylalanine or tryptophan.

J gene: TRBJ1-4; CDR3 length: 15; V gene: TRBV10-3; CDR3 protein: CAISELDRANEKLFF
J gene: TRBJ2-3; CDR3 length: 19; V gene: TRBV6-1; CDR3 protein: CASSEVGGPLLYSTDTQYF
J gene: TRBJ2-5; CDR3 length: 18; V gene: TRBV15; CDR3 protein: CATSRDSPLAPVQETQYF
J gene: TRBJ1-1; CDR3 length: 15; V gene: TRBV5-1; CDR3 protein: CASSLWAGRNTEAFF
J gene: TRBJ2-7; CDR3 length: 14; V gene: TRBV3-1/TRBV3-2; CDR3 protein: CASGKGGSTYEQYF
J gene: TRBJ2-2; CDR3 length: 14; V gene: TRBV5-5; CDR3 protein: CASRSHRATGELFF
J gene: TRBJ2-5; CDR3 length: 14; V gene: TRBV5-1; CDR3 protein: CASSSGQTQETQYF
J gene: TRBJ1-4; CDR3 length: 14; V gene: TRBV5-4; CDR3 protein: CASSLGTFNEKLFF
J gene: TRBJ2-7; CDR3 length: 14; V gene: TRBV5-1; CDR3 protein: CASTQERGAYEQYF
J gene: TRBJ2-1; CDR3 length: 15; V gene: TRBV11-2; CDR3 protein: CASSFPAGGRNEQFF
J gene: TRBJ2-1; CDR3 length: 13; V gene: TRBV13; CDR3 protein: CASSFTSYNEQFF
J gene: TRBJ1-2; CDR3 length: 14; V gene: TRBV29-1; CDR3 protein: CSVEDHRQGGGYTF
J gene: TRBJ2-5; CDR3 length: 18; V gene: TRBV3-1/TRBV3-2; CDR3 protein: CASSARGGLAGGRETQYF
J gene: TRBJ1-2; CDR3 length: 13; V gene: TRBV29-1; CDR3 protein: CSVDEKDGGGYTF
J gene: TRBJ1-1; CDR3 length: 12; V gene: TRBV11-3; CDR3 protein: CASSAGDTEAFF
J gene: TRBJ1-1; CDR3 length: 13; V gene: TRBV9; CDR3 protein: CASGAEVHSEAFF
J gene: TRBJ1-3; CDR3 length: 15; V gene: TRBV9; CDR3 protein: CASSVAGGAGNTIYF
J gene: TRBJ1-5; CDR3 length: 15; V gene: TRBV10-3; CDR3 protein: CAISAGTEGNQPQHF
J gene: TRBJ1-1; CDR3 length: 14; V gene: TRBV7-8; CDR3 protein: CASSLDRVNTEAFF
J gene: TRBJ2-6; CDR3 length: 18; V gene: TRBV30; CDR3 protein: CAWSVGQGTFSGANVLTF
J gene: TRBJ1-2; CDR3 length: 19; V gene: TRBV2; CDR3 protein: CASNNPGQGEIQRAYGYTF
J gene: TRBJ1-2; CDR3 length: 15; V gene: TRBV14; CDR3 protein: CASSHLRTGNSGYTF
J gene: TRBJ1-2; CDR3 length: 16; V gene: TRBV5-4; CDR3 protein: CASSLGQGAYGYGYTF
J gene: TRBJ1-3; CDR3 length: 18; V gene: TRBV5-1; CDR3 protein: CASSFRPGQGSSGNTIYF
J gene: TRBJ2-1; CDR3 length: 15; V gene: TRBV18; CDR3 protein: CASSPPSGGSNEQFF
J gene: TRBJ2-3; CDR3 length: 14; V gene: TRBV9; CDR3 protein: CASSVGLAADTQYF
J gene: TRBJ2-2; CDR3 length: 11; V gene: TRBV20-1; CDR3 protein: CSARLTGELFF
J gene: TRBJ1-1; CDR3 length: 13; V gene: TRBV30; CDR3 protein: CAWSAEENTEAFF
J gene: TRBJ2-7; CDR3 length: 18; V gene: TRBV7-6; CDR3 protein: CASSPGLASTTGSYEQYF
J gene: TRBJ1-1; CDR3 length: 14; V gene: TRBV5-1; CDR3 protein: CASSLDSGGTEAFF
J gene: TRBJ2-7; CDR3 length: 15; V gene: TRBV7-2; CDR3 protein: CASSPLTSVSYEQYF
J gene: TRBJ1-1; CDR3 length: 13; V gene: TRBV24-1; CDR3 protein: CATALAGYTEAFF
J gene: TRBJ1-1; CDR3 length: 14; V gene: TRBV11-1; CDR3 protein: CASSLDRWGTEAFF
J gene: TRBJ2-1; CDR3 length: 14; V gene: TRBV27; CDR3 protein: CASSRGGGYNEQFF
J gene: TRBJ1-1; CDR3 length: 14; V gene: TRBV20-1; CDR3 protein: CSASQGQMNTEAFF
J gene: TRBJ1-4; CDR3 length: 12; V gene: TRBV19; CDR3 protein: CASNYRGEKLFF
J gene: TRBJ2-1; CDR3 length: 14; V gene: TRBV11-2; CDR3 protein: CASSLGGGGNEQFF
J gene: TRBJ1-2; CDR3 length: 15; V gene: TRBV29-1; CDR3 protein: CSVLRTGVDSYGYTF
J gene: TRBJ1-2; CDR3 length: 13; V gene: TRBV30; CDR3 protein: CAWSEGASYGYTF
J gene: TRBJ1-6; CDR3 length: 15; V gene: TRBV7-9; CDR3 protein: CASSLGGGNNSPLHF
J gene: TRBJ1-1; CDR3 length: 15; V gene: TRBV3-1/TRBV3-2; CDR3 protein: CASSPRPDRDTEAFF
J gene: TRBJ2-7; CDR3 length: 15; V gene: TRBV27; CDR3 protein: CASSSPGTGDYEQYF
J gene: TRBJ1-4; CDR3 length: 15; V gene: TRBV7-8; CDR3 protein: CASSLDRGQGEKLFF